Following are 20 T cell receptor beta chains from one sample sequenced in a study of T-cell reconstitution after alpha-beta-depleted transplantation in children. The TCRbeta library was prepared with unique molecular identifiers. TCRdb itself ran the PCR reads through MiXCR, one entry per CDR3 protein. The sample lists around 500,000 distinct CDR3 sequences, roughly an eighth occurring once. Material: PBMCs from the stem cell graft donor, obtained from the stem cell graft. These receptors were collected from a human donor who donated a stem cell graft to a child with combined immunodeficiency.

Concerning this clonotype: One end of the junction fails to match germline, which may point to a read error. The genes are TRBV4-3 and TRBJ1-2, with TRBD1 as a possible D gene (6 bases). CDR1 LGHNA and CDR2 YSLEER come from the germline V gene. The CDR3 loop spans 14 amino acids. CDR3 sequence: CASSQDRGPGGYAF. The CDR3 DNA is TGCGCCAGCAGCCAAGATCGGGGGCCTGGCGGCTACGCCTTC.

The chain joins TRBV24-1 to TRBJ2-1, with 9 bases identical to TRBD1. The CDR3 is made up of 16 amino acids. Per germline, CDR1 KGHDR and CDR2 SFDVKD. The V segment lost 4 bases and the J segment 6 bases; nucleotides outside the gene matches: 9. CDR3 residues: CATSDLTGGDSNEQFF. CDR3 nucleotides: TGTGCCACCAGTGACTTAACAGGGGGCGATTCCAATGAGCAGTTCTTC.

This chain links TRBV4-2 with TRBJ2-1; D remains unclear. Germline-derived CDR1 and CDR2 are LGHNA and YNFKEQ. V was clipped by 10 bases and J by 3 bases, with 19 bases between them. This CDR3 spans 15 amino acids. CDR3 residues: CAMSPRVHRYNEQFF. The DNA of the CDR3 is TGTGCCATGAGCCCCCGGGTTCACCGCTACAATGAGCAGTTCTTC.

The table lists this clonotype with many counts. This sequence joins TRBV12-3 or TRBV12-4 and TRBJ2-5; TRBD2 is a possible D gene (6 bases). The CDR3 totals 13 residues. V was pared by 6 bases and J by 5 bases, with 13 bases between. The CDR3 DNA follows: TGTGCCAGCAGCTGGACTGGGAGGGAGACCCAGTACTTC. The encoded protein is CASSWTGRETQYF.

This clonotype was seen ten or more times. This chain links TRBV12-3 or TRBV12-4 with TRBJ2-2, with a possible D match to TRBD2 (6 bases). The CDR3 is 14 residues long. V lost 3 bases, J lost 6 bases, and 11 bases lay in between. CDR3 residues: CASSLGGKAGELFF. In nucleotides, the CDR3 is TGTGCCAGCAGTTTGGGCGGGAAGGCCGGGGAGCTGTTTTTT.

This clonotype came up many times. This rearrangement joins TRBV7-3 to TRBJ1-5; the D is unclear. The V end was cut by 0 bases, the J end by 7 bases, with 19 bases between. Per germline, CDR1 SGHTA and CDR2 FQGTGA. There are 17 residues in the CDR3. The CDR3 is CASSLTVGTQPNQPQHF. DNA for the CDR3: TGTGCCAGCAGCTTAACCGTAGGAACCCAACCCAACCAGCCCCAGCATTTT.

The chain carries TRBV6-5 and TRBJ2-2, with D possibly being TRBD1 (6 bases). Germline CDR1 is MNHEY and CDR2 is SVGAGI. V lost 0 bases to trimming and J lost 5 bases, with 13 bases between them. The CDR3 totals 16 residues. Here the CDR3 reads CASSYSRGVGTGELFF. The CDR3 DNA reads TGTGCCAGCAGTTACTCCAGGGGAGTAGGGACCGGGGAGCTGTTTTTT.

Ten or more counts support this clonotype. The genes are TRBV29-1 and TRBJ2-2; TRBD2 matches at 7 bases. Germline lookup yields CDR1 SQVTM and CDR2 ANQGSEA. The CDR3 runs to 17 residues. Losses at the gene ends were 4 bases for V and 2 bases for J; bases not matched to a gene: 13. Here the CDR3 reads CSVGEPVAGPNTGELFF. CDR3 DNA: TGCAGCGTTGGGGAGCCGGTAGCGGGTCCTAACACCGGGGAGCTGTTTTTT.

The chain couples TRBV27 to TRBJ2-3, with D hard to call. Germline V CDR1 and CDR2: MNHEY, SMNVEV (reference sequence). The CDR3 is made up of 14 amino acids. V was trimmed by 5 bases and J by 2 bases, leaving 11 bases between them. The CDR3 sequence is CASSPRRATDTQYF. CDR3 DNA: TGTGCCAGCAGTCCCCGACGGGCCACAGATACGCAGTATTTT.

At least ten counts were recorded for this clonotype. The junction departs from the called germline gene at one end, perhaps through a read error. The rearrangement uses TRBV27 and TRBJ2-1; no firm D call. The CDR3 runs to 14 residues. Germline V gives CDR1 MNHEY, CDR2 SMNVEV (reference sequence). The CDR3 here is CASSLSGQYNEQFF. CDR3 coding DNA: TGTGCCAGCAGCTTATCCGGGCAGTACAATGAGCAGTTCTTC.

This rearrangement joins TRBV11-1 to TRBJ2-1; TRBD2 matches at 9 bases. Trimming at V came to 2 bases and at J to 2 bases, leaving 7 bases not matched to a gene. The CDR3 length is 17 residues. The germline gives CDR1 SGHAT, CDR2 FQDESV (reference sequence). DNA for the CDR3: TGTGCCAGCAGCTTAAATGGGCTAGCGGGGACCTACAATGAGCAGTTCTTC. Protein product: CASSLNGLAGTYNEQFF.

This clonotype was counted only a few times. The chain combines TRBV9 with TRBJ2-5; possible D gene TRBD2, 6 bases. V lost 2 bases to trimming and J lost 3 bases, with 11 bases between them. The CDR3 is made up of 14 amino acids. Germline CDR1 and CDR2: SGDLS and YYNGEE. CDR3 in DNA: TGTGCCAGCAGCGTTAGCGGAAGCAAAGAGACCCAGTACTTC. As protein: CASSVSGSKETQYF. Drawing the rest from reference TRBV9 and TRBJ2-5, the complete variable domain is DSGVTQTPKHLITATGQRVTLRCSPRSGDLSVYWYQQSLDQGLQFLIQYYNGEERAKGNILERFSAQQFPDLHSELNLSSLELGDSALYFCASSVSGSKETQYFGPGTRLLVL.

This clonotype was detected a few times. The gene calls are TRBV5-6 and TRBJ2-7; D unresolved. V lost 0 bases and J 0 bases, leaving 7 bases between the germline ends. The CDR3 is 14 residues long. The germline V gene has CDR1 SGHDT and CDR2 YYEEEE. The DNA for the CDR3 is TGTGCCAGCAGCTTGGATCCTGGCTCCTACGAGCAGTACTTC. This sequence encodes CASSLDPGSYEQYF.

CDR3 protein: CAPGQGDTGELFF. Written as DNA, the CDR3 is TGTGCCCCCGGACAGGGGGACACCGGGGAGCTGTTTTTT. The chain couples TRBV10-3 to TRBJ2-2; 10 bases fit TRBD1. The CDR3 covers 13 residues. The V segment lost 11 bases and the J segment 3 bases; nucleotides outside the gene matches: 3. Germline V gene sequence: CDR1 ENHRY, CDR2 SYGVKD.

The chain links TRBV7-2 to TRBJ2-1; 14 positions agree with TRBD2. CDR1 and CDR2 (germline): SGHTA, FQGNSA. The CDR3 runs to 17 residues. Trimming cost V 1 base and J 6 bases; bases outside gene matches: 5. CDR3 loop: CASSLGLAGGPLNEQFF. The CDR3 DNA reads as TGTGCCAGCAGCTTAGGACTAGCGGGGGGGCCCCTCAATGAGCAGTTCTTC.

The rearrangement uses TRBV4-3 and TRBJ2-5; 10 bases agree with TRBD2. There are 17 residues in the CDR3. After removal of 1 base from V and 5 bases from J, the junction contained 10 bases not matched to a gene. CDR1 LGHNA and CDR2 YSLEER come from the germline V gene. Written as DNA, the CDR3 is TGCGCCAGCAGCCAAGCGGCCTCTAGCGGGAGTGGGGAGACCCAGTACTTC. Protein: CASSQAASSGSGETQYF.

This clonotype was observed a handful of times. V gene TRBV6-2 or TRBV6-3 combines with J gene TRBJ2-1; D is ambiguous. There are 12 residues in the CDR3. Germline CDR1 reads MNHEY; CDR2 reads SVGEGT. Trimming took off 8 bases at V and 6 bases at J, with 11 bases between the two ends. This CDR3 is CASRRYGNEQFF. The CDR3 bases are TGTGCCAGCCGGAGATACGGCAATGAGCAGTTCTTC.

This clonotype was found many times. The rearrangement links TRBV6-1 to TRBJ2-5, with D possibly being TRBD2 (6 bases). The CDR3 is 13 residues long. Germline V lookup: CDR1 MNHNS, CDR2 SASEGT. The ends were cut back, 6 bases at V and 4 bases at J, with 12 bases in the middle. The CDR3 DNA is TGTGCCAGCAGGGCTAGCGCGATAGAGACCCAGTACTTC. Protein sequence: CASRASAIETQYF.

This clonotype has only a few counts. The chain is built from TRBV12-3 or TRBV12-4 and TRBJ2-3; unclear D gene. Trimming cost V 2 bases and J 1 base, with 7 bases left between them. This CDR3 comprises 14 residues. CDR3 protein: CASSLSDRTDTQYF. CDR3 DNA sequence: TGTGCCAGCAGTTTAAGCGATCGCACAGATACGCAGTATTTT.

The CDR3 sequence is CASSDYGDTDTQYF. As DNA, the CDR3 is TGTGCCAGCAGTGACTACGGGGACACAGATACGCAGTATTTT. This rearrangement joins TRBV6-4 to TRBJ2-3; D might be TRBD2 (5 bases). CDR3 length: 14 residues. With 1 base removed from V and 2 bases from J, the gap between germline ends came to 7 bases. Germline V gene lookup returns CDR1 MRHNA and CDR2 SNTAGT.